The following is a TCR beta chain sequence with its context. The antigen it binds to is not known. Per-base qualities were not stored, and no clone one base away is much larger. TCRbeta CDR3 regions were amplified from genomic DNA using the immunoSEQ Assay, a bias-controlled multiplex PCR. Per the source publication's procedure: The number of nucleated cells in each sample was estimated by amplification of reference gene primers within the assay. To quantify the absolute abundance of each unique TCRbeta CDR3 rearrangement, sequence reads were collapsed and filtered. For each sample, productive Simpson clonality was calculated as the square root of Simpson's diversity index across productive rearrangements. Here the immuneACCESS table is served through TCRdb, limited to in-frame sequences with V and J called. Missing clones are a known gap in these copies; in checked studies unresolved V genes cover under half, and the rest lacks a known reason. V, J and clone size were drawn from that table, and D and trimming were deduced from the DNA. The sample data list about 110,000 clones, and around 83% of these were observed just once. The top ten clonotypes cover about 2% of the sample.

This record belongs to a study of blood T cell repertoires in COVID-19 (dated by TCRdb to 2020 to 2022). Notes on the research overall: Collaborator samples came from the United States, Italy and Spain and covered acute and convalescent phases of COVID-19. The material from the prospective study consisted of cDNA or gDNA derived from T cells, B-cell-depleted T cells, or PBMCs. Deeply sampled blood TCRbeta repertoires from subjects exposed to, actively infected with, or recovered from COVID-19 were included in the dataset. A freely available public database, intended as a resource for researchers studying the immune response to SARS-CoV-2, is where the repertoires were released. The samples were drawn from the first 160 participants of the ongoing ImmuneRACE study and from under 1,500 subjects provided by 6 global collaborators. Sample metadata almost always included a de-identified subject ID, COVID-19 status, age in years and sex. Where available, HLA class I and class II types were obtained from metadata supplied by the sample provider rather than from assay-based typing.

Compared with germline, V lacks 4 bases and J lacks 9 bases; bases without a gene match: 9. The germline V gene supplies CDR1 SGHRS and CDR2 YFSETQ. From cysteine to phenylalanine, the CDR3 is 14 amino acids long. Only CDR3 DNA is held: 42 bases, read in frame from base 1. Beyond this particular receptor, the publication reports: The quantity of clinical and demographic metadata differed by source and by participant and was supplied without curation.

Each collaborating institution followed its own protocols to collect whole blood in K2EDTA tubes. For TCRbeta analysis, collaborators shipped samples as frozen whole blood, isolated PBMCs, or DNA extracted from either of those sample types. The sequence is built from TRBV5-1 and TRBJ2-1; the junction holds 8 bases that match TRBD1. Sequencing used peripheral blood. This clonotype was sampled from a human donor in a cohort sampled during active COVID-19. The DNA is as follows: TGCGCCAGCAGCCCTAACGGACAGGGCATTGAGCAGTTCTTC. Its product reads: CASSPNGQGIEQFF.